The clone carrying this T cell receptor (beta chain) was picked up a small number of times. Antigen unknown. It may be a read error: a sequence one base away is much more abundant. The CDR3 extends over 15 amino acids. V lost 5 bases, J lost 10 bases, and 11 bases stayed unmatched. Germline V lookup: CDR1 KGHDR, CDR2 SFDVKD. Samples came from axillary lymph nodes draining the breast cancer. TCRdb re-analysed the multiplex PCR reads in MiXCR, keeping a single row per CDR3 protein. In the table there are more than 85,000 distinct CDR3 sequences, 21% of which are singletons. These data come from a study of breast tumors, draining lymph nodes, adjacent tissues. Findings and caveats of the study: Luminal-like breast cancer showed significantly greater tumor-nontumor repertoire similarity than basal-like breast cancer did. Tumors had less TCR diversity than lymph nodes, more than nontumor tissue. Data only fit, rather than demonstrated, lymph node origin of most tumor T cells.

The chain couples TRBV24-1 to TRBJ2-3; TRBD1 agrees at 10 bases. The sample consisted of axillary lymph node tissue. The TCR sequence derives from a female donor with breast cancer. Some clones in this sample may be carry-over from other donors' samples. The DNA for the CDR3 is TGTGCCACCAGTGCCCGGGACAGGGGTGCGGATGCGCAGTATTTT. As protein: CATSARDRGADAQYF.